This entry concerns a single T cell receptor beta chain. Antigen: not known. Clones were sequenced by immunoSEQ multiplex PCR, and TCRdb holds only the in-frame ones, with some missing. The sample contains tens of thousands of clones, over 90% of which appear only once. The sample is drawn from a study of human versus mouse CDR3 diversity and MHC coevolution. Study in general: Reportedly, immunoSEQ detects one in 200,000 T cells with minimized PCR bias.

Notes on the study in general: Mice had fewer CDR3 deletions and insertions than humans on average.

CDR1 MNHEY and CDR2 SMNVEV come from the germline V gene (reference sequence). V trimming: 5 bases; J trimming: 8 bases; junction bases outside the gene matches: 7. The length of the CDR3 is 13 residues. The receptor comes from a person aged 55 to 70 in good health. The source material was naive CD4+ T cells from blood. Subset reported: CD45RO-negative CD62L-positive naive CD4 T cells. This chain connects TRBV27 to TRBJ2-7, with 9 positions matching TRBD1. The CDR3 DNA reads TGTGCCAGCAGTATCCCGGGACAGGGTAAGCAGTACTTC. This encodes CASSIPGQGKQYF.